Shown below are 20 T cell receptor beta chains from a single sample sequenced in a study of EBV T-cell therapy then PD-1 blockade in nasopharyngeal carcinoma. Noted time point: 266 days after commencement of treatment, after nivolumab therapy. The sample's treatment: AdE1-LMPpoly-expanded autologous EBV-specific T-cell therapy followed by anti-PD-1 nivolumab. Their antigens remain unidentified. The assay was immunoSEQ multiplex PCR, and TCRdb's table has in-frame clones only and misses some. The data hold approximately 22,000 clones, with about 81% observed a single time. Specimen: CD8+ T cells from blood, collected around day 250 from a patient whose treatment included autologous EBV-specific T cells and nivolumab. The receptors were gathered from a man between 35 and 55 years old with nasopharyngeal carcinoma.

J is TRBJ2-1 and V is TRBV7-3; D unclear. Trimming took off 5 bases at V and 10 bases at J, with 21 bases between the two ends. Germline CDR1 is SGHTA and CDR2 is FQGTGA. This CDR3 region has 15 residues. The CDR3 bases are TGTGCCAGCAGCCGATCCGGAGCCGGATCCAAAGAGCAGTTCTTC. Its translation is CASSRSGAGSKEQFF.

This clone is a singleton in its sample. The chain has TRBV11-2 and TRBJ1-1; D possibly corresponds to TRBD1 (5 bases). Trimming removed 3 bases at V and 1 base at J, with 12 bases between. The CDR3 loop spans 15 amino acids. Germline V gene lookup returns CDR1 SGHAT and CDR2 FQNNGV. CDR3 amino acids: CASSFPPRGNTEAFF. DNA for the CDR3: TGTGCCAGCAGCTTCCCTCCGAGGGGGAACACTGAAGCTTTCTTT.

In this sample, this clone turned up once. The genes are TRBV4-3 and TRBJ1-2, with D possibly being TRBD1 (5 bases). This CDR3 is built from 15 residues. Germline CDR1 and CDR2: LGHNA and YSLEER. Trimming removed 0 bases at V and 4 bases at J, with 12 bases between. This CDR3 reads CASSQDWQGVYGYTF. In nucleotides, the CDR3 is TGCGCCAGCAGCCAAGATTGGCAGGGAGTCTATGGCTACACCTTC.

J is TRBJ2-3 and V is TRBV4-3, with 8 bases lining up with TRBD2. Germline assignment: CDR1 LGHNA and CDR2 YSLEER. This CDR3 contains 16 residues. V trimming: 0 bases; J trimming: 3 bases; junction bases outside the gene matches: 5. CDR3 region: CASSQDLTGGTDTQYF. The CDR3, as DNA: TGCGCCAGCAGCCAAGATTTAACGGGGGGGACAGATACGCAGTATTTT.

V and J are TRBV6-5 and TRBJ2-7; D possibly uses TRBD1 or TRBD2 (5 bases each). V dropped 2 bases and J dropped 4 bases, with 6 bases sitting between them. Per the germline V gene, CDR1 is MNHEY and CDR2 is SVGAGI. The CDR3 sequence is 12 residues long. CDR3 DNA: TGTGCCAGCAGTTACGAGGGGTACGAGCAGTACTTC. This sequence encodes CASSYEGYEQYF.

The chain's CDR3 is CASSPGTGKAFF. CDR3 coding DNA: TGTGCCAGCAGCCCAGGGACAGGTAAAGCTTTCTTT. The genes are TRBV5-6 and TRBJ1-1; 8 nucleotides match TRBD1. Germline V gene sequence: CDR1 SGHDT, CDR2 YYEEEE. The CDR3 sequence is 12 residues long. The V and J ends lost 4 bases and 9 bases, in that order; junction bases with no gene match: 5.

The rearrangement uses TRBV2 and TRBJ1-1; TRBD1 is a possible D gene (5 bases). The V end was cut by 1 base, the J end by 4 bases, with 16 bases between. The CDR3 loop spans 16 amino acids. Germline V lookup: CDR1 SNHLY, CDR2 FYNNEI. CDR3 amino acids: CASSEDDSPVATEAFF. CDR3 bases: TGTGCCAGCAGTGAAGACGACAGCCCAGTTGCCACTGAAGCTTTCTTT.

The V and J genes are TRBV6-4 and TRBJ2-2; unclear D gene. Germline lookup yields CDR1 MRHNA and CDR2 SNTAGT. Trimming took off 0 bases at V and 5 bases at J, with 4 bases between the two ends. The CDR3 loop spans 13 amino acids. As DNA, the CDR3 is TGTGCCAGCAGTGACTCACAGACCGGGGAGCTGTTTTTT. Protein sequence: CASSDSQTGELFF.

This chain uses TRBV24-1 with TRBJ1-2; D might be TRBD1 (6 bases). V was trimmed by 5 bases and J by 3 bases, leaving 15 bases between them. The CDR3 loop spans 15 amino acids. The germline CDR1 and CDR2 sequences are KGHDR and SFDVKD. In nucleotides, the CDR3 is TGTGCCACCAGTGGATTTACAGGGCCCCACTATGGCTACACCTTC. This codes for CATSGFTGPHYGYTF.

The V call is TRBV2, the J call TRBJ1-2; D gene uncertain. V lost 0 bases and J 4 bases, leaving 6 bases between the germline ends. The germline V gene has CDR1 SNHLY and CDR2 FYNNEI. The CDR3 spans 13 residues. As DNA, the CDR3 is TGTGCCAGCAGTGAAGCAGGGAGCTATGGCTACACCTTC. Its translation: CASSEAGSYGYTF.

This clone has more than one count but fewer than ten. V is TRBV29-1 and J is TRBJ1-1; unclear D gene. The CDR3 has 15 residues. V shed 0 bases and J shed 5 bases, with 16 bases lying between them. Germline V CDR1 and CDR2: SQVTM, ANQGSEA. CDR3 sequence: CSVEEPDGWRTEAFF. CDR3 in DNA: TGCAGCGTTGAAGAGCCCGATGGGTGGAGGACTGAAGCTTTCTTT.

This clone was seen more than once but under ten times. This chain links TRBV9 with TRBJ2-2; 8 bases match TRBD1. Unmatched junction bases numbered 6, after V lost 4 bases and J lost 4 bases. This CDR3 contains 15 residues. In germline, CDR1 is SGDLS, CDR2 YYNGEE. The CDR3 reads CASSTETGATGELFF. The CDR3 DNA follows: TGTGCCAGCAGCACGGAGACAGGGGCCACCGGGGAGCTGTTTTTT. The complete variable domain, with remaining parts taken from reference TRBV9 and TRBJ2-2, reads DSGVTQTPKHLITATGQRVTLRCSPRSGDLSVYWYQQSLDQGLQFLIQYYNGEERAKGNILERFSAQQFPDLHSELNLSSLELGDSALYFCASSTETGATGELFFGEGSRLTVL.

V is TRBV5-4 and J is TRBJ2-7, with D possibly matching TRBD2 (8 bases). V was pared by 0 bases and J by 2 bases, with 18 bases between. This CDR3 spans 17 amino acids. The germline CDR1 and CDR2 sequences are SGHNT and YYREEE (reference sequence). The CDR3 region is CASSLAGGTASPYEQYF. The CDR3 bases are TGTGCCAGCAGCTTGGCGGGGGGGACAGCTTCCCCCTACGAGCAGTACTTC.

The chain uses TRBV4-1 and TRBJ1-5; 8 nucleotides match TRBD1. V lost 7 bases and J lost 7; bases outside the gene matches: 6. The CDR3 spans 13 residues. The V gene's germline CDR1 is MGHRA and CDR2 YSYEKL. The CDR3 coding sequence is TGCGCCAGCAAGGGGCAGGGGGCCCAGCCCCAGCATTTT. Its protein is CASKGQGAQPQHF.

The chain recombines TRBV6-6 with TRBJ1-5; TRBD1 might be the D (6 bases). The CDR3 has 15 residues. Germline V gene lookup returns CDR1 MNHNY and CDR2 SVGAGI (reference sequence). The germline V and J ends were trimmed by 6 bases and 0 bases, with 12 bases remaining between them. DNA for the CDR3: TGTGCCAGCAGGGACAGCCTGTATAGCAATCAGCCCCAGCATTTT. Its translation: CASRDSLYSNQPQHF.

This clone was counted once. The chain recombines TRBV11-2 with TRBJ1-1, with TRBD1 as a possible D gene (6 bases). The V gene's germline CDR1 is SGHAT and CDR2 FQNNGV. Trimming removed 3 bases at V and 5 bases at J, with 13 bases between. The CDR3 runs to 14 residues. The CDR3 DNA follows: TGTGCCAGCAGCTTGGGAAGGGGGAGGACTGAAGCTTTCTTT. Translated: CASSLGRGRTEAFF.

This clone was seen a handful of times. The chain combines TRBV9 with TRBJ1-2; D is unclear. Per the germline V gene, CDR1 is SGDLS and CDR2 is YYNGEE. The V gene lost 0 bases and the J gene lost 5 bases, with 11 bases spanning the gap. The CDR3 contains 14 residues. CDR3 bases: TGTGCCAGCAGCGTAGGGGGTGAGCGATATGGCTACACCTTC. Its translation is CASSVGGERYGYTF.

This clone appeared a single time. The V and J genes are TRBV7-2 and TRBJ1-2; D call uncertain. This CDR3 contains 16 residues. Germline CDR1 is SGHTA and CDR2 is FQGNSA. V gave up 5 bases and J gave up 4 bases, with 20 bases separating them. DNA of the CDR3: TGTGCCAGCAGCCCATATGGTGGGTCGATGGGCTATGGCTACACCTTC. This codes for CASSPYGGSMGYGYTF.

J is TRBJ2-1 and V is TRBV9; no clear D. With 6 bases removed from V and 2 bases from J, the gap between germline ends came to 15 bases. Germline V gene data show CDR1 as SGDLS and CDR2 as YYNGEE. This CDR3 is built from 15 residues. The CDR3 loop is CASTPERVTYNEQFF. The DNA for the CDR3 is TGTGCCAGCACCCCGGAGAGAGTTACCTACAATGAGCAGTTCTTC.

This clone was seen once. The chain combines TRBV7-8 with TRBJ2-3; D is unresolved. The CDR3 has 13 residues. Germline assignment: CDR1 SGHVS and CDR2 FQNEAQ. Deletions cut 0 bases from V and 4 bases from J, with 5 bases between. The CDR3 loop is CASSLAPADTQYF. The CDR3 DNA reads TGTGCCAGCAGCTTAGCTCCTGCAGATACGCAGTATTTT.